This T cell receptor (beta chain) was recovered during a study of CD8 T cells in ankylosing spondylitis. In TCRdb, the 5' RACE reads were re-called with MiXCR into one record per CDR3 protein. Of hundreds of thousands of distinct CDR3 sequences listed, more than 9.5% were seen once; the top ten hold about 6.8%. This clonotype appeared a few times. The target antigen is unknown. This CDR3 is 17 amino acids long. Germline V gene lookup returns CDR1 MNHEY and CDR2 SMNVEV (reference sequence). J gave up 2 bases and V 5 bases, and 8 bases lay outside the gene matches. General study points: Prior work had noted some motif variants in reactive arthritis blood and synovial fluid. Roughly eight highly homologous variants made up a TCR beta motif that seemed to typify ankylosing spondylitis blood.

Sequencing input: blood, either unsorted or a sorted T cell fraction (not recorded which). The J gene is TRBJ2-2, the V gene TRBV27, with 10 positions matching TRBD2. The sequence derives from a male donor with ankylosing spondylitis. Here the CDR3 reads CASSPRRTSGNTGELFF. DNA of the CDR3: TGTGCCAGCAGTCCCCGCCGGACTAGCGGAAACACCGGGGAGCTGTTTTTT.